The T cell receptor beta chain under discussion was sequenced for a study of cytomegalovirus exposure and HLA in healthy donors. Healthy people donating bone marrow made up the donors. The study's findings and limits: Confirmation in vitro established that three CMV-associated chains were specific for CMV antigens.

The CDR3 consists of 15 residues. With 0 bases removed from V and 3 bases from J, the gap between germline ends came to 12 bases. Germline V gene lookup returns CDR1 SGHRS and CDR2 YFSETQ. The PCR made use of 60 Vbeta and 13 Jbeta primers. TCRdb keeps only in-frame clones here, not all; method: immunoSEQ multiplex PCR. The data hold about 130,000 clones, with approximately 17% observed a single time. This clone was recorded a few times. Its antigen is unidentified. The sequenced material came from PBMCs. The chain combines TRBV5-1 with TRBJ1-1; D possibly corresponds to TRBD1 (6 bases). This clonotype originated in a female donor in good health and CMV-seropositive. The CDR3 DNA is TGCGCCAGCAGCTTGGAATCACAGGGCTACACTGAAGCTTTCTTT. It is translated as CASSLESQGYTEAFF.